The rows below give T cell receptor beta chains drawn from one sample of a study of blood T cells in healthy people across ages. TCRdb reprocessed the 5' RACE reads via MiXCR and lists one record per CDR3 protein. The sample gives roughly 1.6 million distinct CDR3 sequences, roughly 30% of which show up once; around 10% is in the top ten. The sample comprised blood. Every receptor here comes from a woman in her twenties or thirties in good health. Each CDR3 is given with its conserved first and last residue. Size values are once, few and many counts, or a class for expanded clones, and some rows have none.

CASSYSRGGPYEQYF	TRBV6-2/TRBV6-3	TRBJ2-7	.
CASSRDTGYTF	TRBV6-6	TRBJ1-2	few
CASSRATGYYEQYF	TRBV28	TRBJ2-7	.
CASSPAGGANYGYTF	TRBV27	TRBJ1-2	.
CASRGGKAQETQYF	TRBV28	TRBJ2-5	few
CTSSYEAYEQYF	TRBV6-2/TRBV6-3	TRBJ2-7	few
CASSTRQGMDSPLHF	TRBV4-1	TRBJ1-6	few
CASSSSGTGAGLGTDTQYF	TRBV11-2	TRBJ2-3	few
CSARDEGVAQPQHF	TRBV20-1	TRBJ1-5	few
CASSLSTSSYEQYF	TRBV3-1	TRBJ2-7	many
CASSSQVRSYEQYF	TRBV5-6	TRBJ2-7	few
CASSATGITDTQYF	TRBV19	TRBJ2-3	.
CASSRRLAGGQETQYF	TRBV14	TRBJ2-5	few
CASSQDRGTGQDTQYF	TRBV4-1	TRBJ2-3	.
CASSGVRTGGAERGNTEAFF	TRBV2	TRBJ1-1	.
CSARGIKATEAFF	TRBV20-1	TRBJ1-1	few
CASSSQGWQETQYF	TRBV7-9	TRBJ2-5	.
CATSSPNQGTLALSNSPLHF	TRBV15	TRBJ1-6	.